This T cell receptor (beta chain) was sequenced for a study of beta chain features in type 1 diabetes. Averaging about 0.12 L, one heparinised blood draw came from each individual donor. The CDR3 sequence is 12 residues long. CDR1 is SGHRS and CDR2 is YFSETQ in the germline V gene. Trimming shortened V by 4 bases and J by 6 bases, and 8 bases separated the two germline ends. Study-wide results and limits: Compared to healthy donors, patients appeared to have naive, central memory and Treg TCRB repertoires that were more alike. Within each of all four CD4+ subsets, Type 1 diabetes patients had TCRB CDR3s that were moderately but significantly shorter.

A few counts support this clone. Its antigen is as yet unknown. Expressed TCRB transcripts were sequenced, since all the RNA that had been isolated was reverse transcribed. Roughly 3.6 million reads per sample were averaged for naive, central memory and regulatory samples. The assay was immunoSEQ multiplex PCR, and TCRdb's table has in-frame clones only and misses some. In the table there are about 260,000 clones, about a fifth of which are singletons. The sample comprised naive CD4+ T cells from blood. The rearrangement joins TRBV5-1 to TRBJ2-4; perhaps TRBD1 as D (5 bases). This clonotype originated in a woman between 40 and 50 years old with type 1 diabetes. This chain's CDR3 is CASSPDRNIQYF. The CDR3 DNA sequence: TGCGCCAGCAGCCCAGACAGAAACATTCAGTACTTC.